Following are 21 T cell receptor beta chains from one sample sequenced in a study of technical replicates of blood from several donors. Assay used: immunoSEQ multiplex PCR; TCRdb lists only in-frame clones, some missing. Among tens of thousands of clones listed, about 95% were seen once. The material sequenced was T cells isolated from PBMCs. The receptors were gathered from a human donor in good health.

V usage is TRBV5-1 and J usage is TRBJ1-2; D not certain. Germline V CDR1 and CDR2: SGHRS, YFSETQ. The CDR3 is made up of 16 amino acids. The V end was cut by 5 bases, the J end by 0 bases, with 17 bases between. CDR3 DNA: TGCGCCAGCAGTTCTACGTACTCACTCACTAACTATGGCTACACCTTC. Translating gives CASSSTYSLTNYGYTF.

The rearrangement joins TRBV14 to TRBJ1-2, with a possible D match to TRBD1 (6 bases). Trimming removed 4 bases from V and 6 bases from J, with 15 bases in between. Germline values: CDR1 SGHDN, CDR2 FVKESK. This CDR3 is 14 amino acids long. CDR3 DNA: TGTGCCAGCAGCCGGTCCAGGGGAGGGCATGGCTACACCTTC. Translating gives CASSRSRGGHGYTF. Full variable domain (missing parts from reference TRBV14 and TRBJ1-2): EAGVTQFPSHSVIEKGQTVTLRCDPISGHDNLYWYRRVMGKEIKFLLHFVKESKQDESGMPNNRFLAERTGGTYSTLKVQPAELEDSGVYFCASSRSRGGHGYTFGSGTRLTVV.

The CDR3 spells CASSRDSNTEAFF. In DNA form, the CDR3 reads TGTGCCAGCAGCAGGGACAGCAACACTGAAGCTTTCTTT. This sequence joins TRBV5-4 and TRBJ1-1; 7 positions match TRBD1. The CDR3 spans 13 residues. Germline CDR1 SGHNT, CDR2 YYREEE (reference sequence). V shed 4 bases and J 2 bases; nucleotides not matched to a gene: 2.

The chain combines TRBV11-2 with TRBJ2-3; 9 nucleotides align to TRBD1. V lost 1 base, J lost 5 bases, and 10 bases stayed unmatched. Per germline, CDR1 SGHAT and CDR2 FQNNGV. CDR3 size: 17 residues. The CDR3 coding sequence is TGTGCCAGCAGCTTAGTAGGACAGGGGCGTCTTAGAGATACGCAGTATTTT. Its protein product is CASSLVGQGRLRDTQYF.

V gene TRBV28 combines with J gene TRBJ2-2; D unclear. Trimming stripped 5 bases from V and 3 bases from J, with 13 bases between. Germline lookup yields CDR1 MDHEN and CDR2 SYDVKM. The CDR3 extends over 15 amino acids. CDR3 nucleotides: TGTGCCAGCAGTCCGGAGTCCCTAGACACCGGGGAGCTGTTTTTT. This gives the protein CASSPESLDTGELFF.

The V call is TRBV5-1, the J call TRBJ2-3; D is possibly TRBD2 (5 bases). Deletions cut 0 bases from V and 1 base from J, with 12 bases between. Germline assignment: CDR1 SGHRS and CDR2 YFSETQ. The CDR3 runs 16 residues. The CDR3 protein is CASSLGGSWGTDTQYF. DNA for the CDR3: TGCGCCAGCAGCTTGGGAGGGTCATGGGGCACAGATACGCAGTATTTT.

This sequence joins TRBV19 and TRBJ1-5; the D is unclear. The V and J ends lost 5 bases and 3 bases respectively, with 5 bases between them. CDR3 length equals 12 residues. Germline V gene lookup returns CDR1 LNHDA and CDR2 SQIVND (reference sequence). CDR3 protein: CASSLYNQPQHF. The CDR3 DNA reads as TGTGCCAGTAGTCTATACAATCAGCCCCAGCATTTT. Full variable domain (missing parts from reference TRBV19 and TRBJ1-5): DGGITQSPKYLFRKEGQNVTLSCEQNLNHDAMYWYRQDPGQGLRLIYYSQIVNDFQKGDIAEGYSVSREKKESFPLTVTSAQKNPTAFYLCASSLYNQPQHFGDGTRLSIL.

This chain uses TRBV11-3 with TRBJ2-1, with a weak D call TRBD2 (5 bases). This CDR3 spans 12 amino acids. The germline V and J ends were trimmed by 5 bases and 8 bases, with 10 bases remaining between them. Germline-derived CDR1 and CDR2 are SGHNT and YENEEA. The CDR3 sequence: CASSPTGDEQFF. CDR3 DNA: TGTGCCAGCAGCCCGACCGGGGATGAGCAGTTCTTC.

The chain couples TRBV28 to TRBJ2-1; 11 nucleotides align to TRBD2. The CDR3 consists of 14 residues. Germline lookup yields CDR1 MDHEN and CDR2 SYDVKM. J was trimmed by 9 bases and V by 5 bases; bases with no gene match: 6. DNA of the CDR3: TGTGCCAGCAGTACCGCTAGCGGGAGGACTGAGCAGTTCTTC. It codes for CASSTASGRTEQFF.

J is TRBJ2-7 and V is TRBV5-1; 11 bases map to TRBD1. Germline-derived CDR1 and CDR2 are SGHRS and YFSETQ. This CDR3 spans 19 amino acids. Losses at the gene ends were 0 bases for V and 6 bases for J; bases not matched to a gene: 17. In nucleotides, the CDR3 is TGCGCCAGCAGCTTGGGATACCCGGGACAGGGGGAGATATGGAGCGAGCAGTACTTC. Translating it yields CASSLGYPGQGEIWSEQYF. Combining the CDR3 with reference TRBV5-1 and TRBJ2-7 gives the whole variable domain KAGVTQTPRYLIKTRGQQVTLSCSPISGHRSVSWYQQTPGQGLQFLFEYFSETQRNKGNFPGRFSGRQFSNSRSEMNVSTLELGDSALYLCASSLGYPGQGEIWSEQYFGPGTRLTVT.

V is TRBV15 and J is TRBJ2-1; tentative D call: TRBD2 (6 bases). The germline V and J ends were trimmed by 7 bases and 9 bases, with 19 bases remaining between them. This CDR3 has 14 amino acids. The V gene's germline CDR1 is LNHNV and CDR2 YYDKDF (reference sequence). CDR3 region: CATNAGLNSPEQFF. CDR3 in DNA: TGTGCCACCAATGCGGGACTGAATTCCCCTGAGCAGTTCTTC.

J is TRBJ1-3 and V is TRBV4-2; D is uncertain. V lost 0 bases to trimming and J lost 9 bases, with 18 bases between them. Per germline, CDR1 LGHNA and CDR2 YNFKEQ. This CDR3 region has 16 residues. This CDR3 is CASSQEVFKVGSTIYF. The CDR3 region has the DNA TGTGCCAGCAGCCAAGAGGTTTTTAAGGTTGGGAGCACCATATATTTT.

This chain links TRBV19 with TRBJ1-3; no reliable D call. V shed 9 bases and J shed 0 bases, with 21 bases lying between them. The germline gives CDR1 LNHDA, CDR2 SQIVND (reference sequence). The CDR3 extends over 17 amino acids. The CDR3 protein is CASLPPIQELSGNTIYF. CDR3 DNA sequence: TGTGCCAGCCTCCCGCCTATTCAGGAACTCTCTGGAAACACCATATATTTT.

The CDR3: CASSRRQGCNQPQHF. CDR3 nucleotides: TGTGCCAGCAGCAGAAGACAGGGTTGCAATCAGCCCCAGCATTTT. The J gene is TRBJ1-5, the V gene TRBV21-1; the listed D gene, TRBD1, was not tested against the DNA. TRBV21-1 is a pseudogene segment. The CDR3 spans 15 residues.

As to this clone: In the same sample, other DNA sequences code for this CDR3. The CDR3 DNA is TGTGCCAGCAGTCCGGGGGGGGTATCCTACGAGCAGTACTTC. This translates into CASSPGGVSYEQYF. V gene TRBV28 combines with J gene TRBJ2-7; 8 bases match TRBD2. This CDR3 spans 14 amino acids. The V gene end was trimmed by 5 bases and the J gene end by 1 base; junction bases not matched to a gene: 4. Per germline, CDR1 MDHEN and CDR2 SYDVKM. Complete variable domain (other parts from reference TRBV28 and TRBJ2-7): DVKVTQSSRYLVKRTGEKVFLECVQDMDHENMFWYRQDPGLGLRLIYFSYDVKMKEKGDIPEGYSVSREKKERFSLILESASTNQTSMYLCASSPGGVSYEQYFGPGTRLTVT.

V is TRBV28 and J is TRBJ1-2, with 7 bases fitting TRBD1. CDR3 length equals 13 residues. The V segment lost 7 bases and the J segment 4 bases; nucleotides outside the gene matches: 6. CDR1 is MDHEN, CDR2 SYDVKM, per germline. The CDR3 loop is CASNSGQLYGYTF. The CDR3 region has the DNA TGTGCCAGCAATTCGGGACAGCTCTATGGCTACACCTTC.

The rearrangement uses TRBV12-2 and TRBJ2-5; TRBD1 is taken as the D call from the table, unchecked against the DNA. TRBV12-2 corresponds to a pseudogene. This CDR3 has 14 residues. The CDR3 DNA reads TGTGCAAGTCGCTTAGGAGGCTGGGGCGAGACCCAGTACTTC. It yields the protein CASRLGGWGETQYF.

The chain has TRBV7-7 and TRBJ2-3, with D perhaps TRBD2 (5 bases). Germline V gives CDR1 SSHAT, CDR2 FNYEAQ (reference sequence). The ends were cut back, 5 bases at V and 4 bases at J, with 10 bases in the middle. The CDR3 is 13 residues long. CDR3 in DNA: TGTGCCAGCAGCCGATCGAGGGCAGATACGCAGTATTTT. As protein: CASSRSRADTQYF.

V usage is TRBV19 and J usage is TRBJ2-1; TRBD2 aligns across 11 bases. CDR3 size: 16 residues. Germline values: CDR1 LNHDA, CDR2 SQIVND (reference sequence). The V gene end was trimmed by 3 bases and the J gene end by 4 bases; junction bases not matched to a gene: 5. The CDR3 reads CASSISGLAEYNEQFF. CDR3 in DNA: TGTGCCAGTAGTATCTCGGGACTAGCGGAATACAATGAGCAGTTCTTC.

This rearrangement joins TRBV30 to TRBJ2-5; 9 nucleotides match TRBD1. CDR3 length: 12 residues. Germline CDR1 is GTSNPN and CDR2 is SVGIG (reference sequence). J lost 4 bases, V lost 5 bases, and 2 bases had no gene match. In DNA form, the CDR3 reads TGTGCCTGGGGGGGACAGGGAGAGACCCAGTACTTC. It yields the protein CAWGGQGETQYF.

In this sample, this clone turned up once. The rearrangement joins TRBV9 to TRBJ1-6; 9 bases align to TRBD1. Trimming took 3 bases from V and 0 from J; bases not matched to a gene: 4. Germline assignment: CDR1 SGDLS and CDR2 YYNGEE. The CDR3 contains 17 residues. CDR3 sequence (DNA): TGTGCCAGCAGCGAAGGACAGGGGAGCTCCTATAATTCACCCCTCCACTTT. Translating it yields CASSEGQGSSYNSPLHF.